These T cell receptor beta chains were read from a single sample in a study of OX40 agonist ivuxolimab in advanced cancers. Sequencing used immunoSEQ multiplex PCR; TCRdb keeps in-frame clones, though not all of them. The sample gives 50,000 to 65,000 clones, about 88% of which show up once; about a sixth is in the top ten. The sample here was CD4+ or CD8+ T cells sorted from blood, taken in a trial of the OX40 agonist ivuxolimab. Every receptor here comes from an adult with an advanced solid tumor such as melanoma, head and neck, liver or kidney cancer. Both conserved end residues are trimmed from each CDR3. Each record gives: clone size, V gene, J gene, CDR3 protein. Clone size is not always given. Where it is, it says once, few, many or a class for expanded clones.

NA,TRBV27,TRBJ1-3,ASSLTASSGNTIY
NA,TRBV28,TRBJ2-7,ASSFATASTYEQY
NA,TRBV5-6,TRBJ2-7,ASNDRSYEQY
few,TRBV7-9,TRBJ2-7,ASSLVSSAASSYEQY
NA,TRBV28,TRBJ1-5,ASSYPDRNQPQH
NA,TRBV4-1,TRBJ1-6,ASSQDKVSPLH
once,TRBV28,TRBJ1-1,ASSLGQGYVNTEAF
NA,TRBV5-1,TRBJ1-3,ASSLAGQGAPGNTIY
once,TRBV5-6,TRBJ1-1,ASSFDGPEAF
NA,TRBV7-9,TRBJ2-1,ASSLGRGNNEQF
once,TRBV12-2,TRBJ2-1,ASRLDSSGRNVYEQF
NA,TRBV28,TRBJ2-7,ASSFDQGTSYEQY
NA,TRBV11-2,TRBJ2-3,ASSLKTRTDTQY
NA,TRBV7-8,TRBJ2-1,ASSYQGQKVYNEQF
NA,TRBV7-3,TRBJ2-3,ATSNPLRDRDADTQY
once,TRBV11-2,TRBJ2-3,ASSLDGGIYDTQY
NA,TRBV11-2,TRBJ1-2,ASSLGRGTGYGYT
NA,TRBV10-1,TRBJ2-7,ASSWGPGTDNYEQY
NA,TRBV7-3,TRBJ1-1,ASRRGPGTEAF